The rows below give T cell receptor beta chains drawn from one sample of a study of blood T cell repertoires in COVID-19. TCRdb's table, derived via immunoSEQ multiplex PCR, lists solely in-frame clones and lacks some. The sample lists about 410,000 clones, approximately 90% occurring once. What was sequenced was peripheral blood. All receptors come from a woman between 25 and 40 years old with active or convalescent COVID-19. Each CDR3 is given with its conserved first and last residue. Each record gives: D gene, CDR3 length, V gene, J gene, clone size, CDR3 protein, CDR3 DNA. A D gene is named only where the DNA matches it firmly. The size field is filled for only some rows; it gives once, few, many or a size class.

d_gene: TRBD1
len: 14
v_gene: TRBV2
j_gene: TRBJ1-2
abundance: once
CDR3aa: CASSEDRGNYGYTF
CDR3nt: TGTGCCAGCAGTGAAGACAGGGGTAACTATGGCTACACCTTC

d_gene: -
len: 14
v_gene: TRBV4-1
j_gene: TRBJ1-2
abundance: -
CDR3aa: CASSQGGLSYGYTF
CDR3nt: TGCGCCAGCAGCCAAGGTGGCCTTTCCTATGGCTACACCTTC

d_gene: -
len: 12
v_gene: TRBV20-1
j_gene: TRBJ2-7
abundance: -
CDR3aa: CSASPGAYEQYF
CDR3nt: TGCAGTGCTAGTCCGGGAGCCTACGAGCAGTACTTC

d_gene: -
len: 14
v_gene: TRBV27
j_gene: TRBJ2-7
abundance: -
CDR3aa: CASSLSKGANEQYF
CDR3nt: TGTGCCAGCAGTTTAAGCAAAGGGGCGAACGAGCAGTACTTC

d_gene: TRBD1
len: 14
v_gene: TRBV9
j_gene: TRBJ1-3
abundance: -
CDR3aa: CASSVGDRAYTIYF
CDR3nt: TGTGCCAGCAGCGTAGGGGACAGAGCCTACACCATATATTTT

d_gene: TRBD1
len: 14
v_gene: TRBV5-8
j_gene: TRBJ2-7
abundance: -
CDR3aa: CASSIQGTAYEQYF
CDR3nt: TGTGCCAGCAGCATACAGGGGACGGCCTACGAGCAGTACTTC

d_gene: -
len: 15
v_gene: TRBV7-6
j_gene: TRBJ1-6
abundance: -
CDR3aa: CASSLATQGNSPLHF
CDR3nt: TGTGCCAGCAGCTTAGCGACCCAGGGGAATTCACCCCTCCACTTT

d_gene: TRBD1
len: 15
v_gene: TRBV27
j_gene: TRBJ1-4
abundance: -
CDR3aa: CASSLTGAVGEKLFF
CDR3nt: TGTGCCAGCAGTCTCACAGGGGCCGTGGGGGAAAAACTGTTTTTT

d_gene: TRBD1
len: 15
v_gene: TRBV9
j_gene: TRBJ2-7
abundance: -
CDR3aa: CASSAGTGGYYEQYF
CDR3nt: TGTGCCAGCAGCGCCGGGACAGGGGGTTACTACGAGCAGTACTTC

d_gene: TRBD1
len: 16
v_gene: TRBV19
j_gene: TRBJ1-5
abundance: once
CDR3aa: CASSPNPGQGNQPQHF
CDR3nt: TGTGCCAGTAGTCCGAATCCCGGACAGGGCAATCAGCCCCAGCATTTT

d_gene: -
len: 14
v_gene: TRBV4-2
j_gene: TRBJ2-5
abundance: -
CDR3aa: CASRGTGSQETQYF
CDR3nt: TGTGCCAGCAGGGGAACAGGGTCGCAGGAGACCCAGTACTTC

d_gene: -
len: 11
v_gene: TRBV24-1
j_gene: TRBJ2-5
abundance: -
CDR3aa: CATSDRETQYF
CDR3nt: TGTGCCACCAGTGATCGGGAGACCCAGTACTTC

d_gene: -
len: 16
v_gene: TRBV6-5
j_gene: TRBJ2-7
abundance: few
CDR3aa: CASSYNGRGGSYEQYF
CDR3nt: TGTGCCAGCAGTTACAATGGGCGGGGCGGCTCCTACGAGCAGTACTTC

d_gene: -
len: 14
v_gene: TRBV11-3
j_gene: TRBJ1-1
abundance: -
CDR3aa: CASSLSAGNTEAFF
CDR3nt: TGTGCCAGCAGCTTGTCGGCGGGAAACACTGAAGCTTTCTTT

d_gene: TRBD1
len: 17
v_gene: TRBV2
j_gene: TRBJ2-3
abundance: -
CDR3aa: CASSVDRGSSSTDTQYF
CDR3nt: TGTGCCAGCAGTGTCGACAGGGGGAGCTCTAGCACAGATACGCAGTATTTT

d_gene: TRBD2
len: 17
v_gene: TRBV2
j_gene: TRBJ2-1
abundance: -
CDR3aa: CASSDWTSGRSYNEQFF
CDR3nt: TGTGCCAGCAGTGACTGGACTAGCGGGAGATCCTACAATGAGCAGTTCTTC

d_gene: -
len: 15
v_gene: TRBV18
j_gene: TRBJ1-5
abundance: -
CDR3aa: CASSPVGGSNQPQHF
CDR3nt: TGTGCCAGCTCACCGGTTGGCGGCAGCAATCAGCCCCAGCATTTT

d_gene: -
len: 13
v_gene: TRBV30
j_gene: TRBJ2-7
abundance: -
CDR3aa: CAWSLLNRYEQYF
CDR3nt: TGTGCCTGGAGTCTACTAAACCGCTACGAGCAGTACTTC

d_gene: TRBD1
len: 14
v_gene: TRBV13
j_gene: TRBJ2-7
abundance: -
CDR3aa: CASSTYRGLYEQYF
CDR3nt: TGTGCCAGCAGCACCTACAGGGGGCTGTACGAGCAGTACTTC

d_gene: TRBD1
len: 16
v_gene: TRBV5-1
j_gene: TRBJ1-5
abundance: -
CDR3aa: CASSLAAQGDNQPQHF
CDR3nt: TGCGCCAGCAGCTTGGCGGCACAGGGGGACAATCAGCCCCAGCATTTT

d_gene: -
len: 13
v_gene: TRBV12-3/TRBV12-4
j_gene: TRBJ1-1
abundance: few
CDR3aa: CASSFGGNTEAFF
CDR3nt: TGTGCCAGCAGTTTCGGGGGGAACACTGAAGCTTTCTTT

d_gene: TRBD2
len: 17
v_gene: TRBV3-1/TRBV3-2
j_gene: TRBJ2-1
abundance: -
CDR3aa: CASSGGPSGRFYNEQFF
CDR3nt: TGTGCCAGCAGTGGGGGGCCTAGCGGGAGGTTTTACAATGAGCAGTTCTTC

d_gene: -
len: 12
v_gene: TRBV10-1
j_gene: TRBJ1-1
abundance: -
CDR3aa: CASSGYRTEAFF
CDR3nt: TGCGCCAGCTCGGGGTATAGAACTGAAGCTTTCTTT

d_gene: -
len: 13
v_gene: TRBV5-4
j_gene: TRBJ2-1
abundance: -
CDR3aa: CASRSYSRDEQFF
CDR3nt: TGTGCCAGCCGATCGTACTCCCGGGATGAGCAGTTCTTC

d_gene: -
len: 16
v_gene: TRBV4-1
j_gene: TRBJ2-1
abundance: -
CDR3aa: CASSKGIRSSDHEQFF
CDR3nt: TGCGCCAGCAGCAAAGGCATTCGGTCTAGCGACCATGAGCAGTTCTTC

d_gene: -
len: 14
v_gene: TRBV6-5
j_gene: TRBJ1-1
abundance: -
CDR3aa: CASKSGYGRTEAFF
CDR3nt: TGTGCCAGCAAAAGCGGGTACGGCCGCACTGAAGCTTTCTTT

d_gene: TRBD1
len: 13
v_gene: TRBV7-2
j_gene: TRBJ1-4
abundance: -
CDR3aa: CASSGTVNEKLFF
CDR3nt: TGTGCCAGTTCCGGGACAGTTAATGAAAAACTGTTTTTT